The present TCR beta chain was sequenced within a study of blood T cell repertoires in COVID-19 (dated by TCRdb to about 2020). Background for the entire study: The collaborator samples originated in the United States, Italy and Spain and spanned the acute and convalescent phases of COVID-19. The dataset comprised deeply sampled blood TCRbeta repertoires from subjects exposed to, actively infected with, or recovered from COVID-19. The repertoires were made available in a free public database intended to serve as a resource for research on the immune response to SARS-CoV-2. The prospective study material was composed of cDNA or gDNA derived from T cells, B-cell-depleted T cells, or PBMCs. A de-identified subject ID, COVID-19 status, age in years and sex were almost always included in the sample metadata. The samples were drawn from the first 160 participants of the ongoing ImmuneRACE study and from about 1,200 subjects provided by 6 global collaborators. Where HLA class I and class II types were available, the types were taken from metadata supplied by the sample provider, not from assay-based typing.

The paper's findings and limits, for the study overall: How much clinical and demographic metadata was included differed by source and by participant, and the metadata was provided uncurated.

TCRbeta CDR3 regions were amplified from genomic DNA using the immunoSEQ Assay, a bias-controlled multiplex PCR. As for how the authors treated the data: The number of nucleated cells in each sample was estimated by amplification of reference gene primers within the assay. To quantify the absolute abundance of each unique TCRbeta CDR3 rearrangement, sequence reads were collapsed and filtered. Productive Simpson clonality was computed per sample as the square root of Simpson's diversity index over productive rearrangements. Held by TCRdb, this immuneACCESS table contains in-frame sequences only and omits some clones. Under half of the omission traces to an unresolved V gene where checked; the cause of the rest is unknown. V and J calls and clone size follow that table, whereas D and trimming were derived from the DNA. The sample table lists 250,000 or so clones, approximately 86% of them with a count of one. The top ten hold approximately 10% of the sample.

Each collaborating institution followed its own protocols to collect whole blood in K2EDTA tubes. Collaborator samples were shipped for TCRbeta analysis as frozen whole blood, isolated PBMCs, or DNA extracted from either sample type. Turning to this clone: It has no known antigen specificity. The record has no base qualities; no much larger clone is one base away.

This clonotype was obtained from a man between 35 and 55 years old with active or convalescent COVID-19. The specimen was peripheral blood.

The CDR3 region has the sequence CASSQDGGRPTQETQYF. The nucleotide sequence is given as TGTGCCAGCAGCCAAGATGGAGGACGGCCGACCCAAGAGACCCAGTACTTC. The sequence joins TRBV3-1 (or the pseudogene TRBV3-2) to TRBJ2-5; perhaps TRBD2 is the D gene, with 5 bases matching. V lost 0 bases and J lost 1 base; the stretch between them is 15 bases long. CDR1 is given as LGHDT and CDR2 as YNNKEL, both from the germline V gene (reference sequence). Its CDR3 holds 17 amino acids, cysteine through phenylalanine. Only the CDR3 DNA stays, 51 bases, in frame from base 1.